These 10 T cell receptor beta chains came from one sample sequenced in a study of T cell changes during pregnancy in multiple sclerosis. The method was immunoSEQ multiplex PCR; TCRdb's version includes in-frame clones alone and lacks a portion of them. The repertoire holds approximately 44,000 clones, about 90% seen once, with approximately 0.5% in the top ten. The specimen comprised CD4+ T cells from peripheral blood mononuclear cells, sampled in the third trimester of pregnancy. Receptor source: a female donor with multiple sclerosis, enrolled in a pregnancy study.

DNA for the CDR3: TGTGCCAGTAGTATCCTCACAGGGGTTATGAACACTGAAGCTTTCTTT. It yields the protein CASSILTGVMNTEAFF. The chain uses TRBV19 and TRBJ1-1; TRBD1 agrees at 7 bases. Per the germline V gene, CDR1 is LNHDA and CDR2 is SQIVND (reference sequence). J gave up 0 bases and V 3 bases, and 7 bases lay outside the gene matches. CDR3 length: 16 amino acids.

The chain joins TRBV7-2 to TRBJ1-2; D is uncertain. Looked up from germline, CDR1 is SGHTA and CDR2 is FQGNSA. The CDR3 has 14 amino acids. V gave up 1 base and J gave up 4 bases, with 10 bases separating them. This CDR3 is CASSLDSSRYGYTF. The CDR3, as DNA: TGTGCCAGCAGCTTAGACAGCTCCCGCTATGGCTACACCTTC.

The chain combines TRBV18 with TRBJ2-5; D call uncertain. Germline V gives CDR1 KGHSH, CDR2 LQKENI. V lost 3 bases, J lost 5 bases, and 7 bases lay in between. The CDR3 runs to 12 residues. This CDR3 reads CASSPRVETQYF. The CDR3 coding sequence is TGTGCCAGCTCACCTCGGGTCGAGACCCAGTACTTC.

The genes are TRBV7-8 and TRBJ2-1; D uncertain. The CDR3 is 11 amino acids. With 5 bases removed from V and 5 bases from J, the gap between germline ends came to 4 bases. Germline CDR1 is SGHVS and CDR2 is FQNEAQ. The CDR3 DNA follows: TGTGCCAGCAGCCTAAACAATGAGCAGTTCTTC. Protein: CASSLNNEQFF. The whole variable domain, remainder taken from reference TRBV7-8 and TRBJ2-1, is GAGVSQSPRYKVAKRGQDVALRCDPISGHVSLFWYQQALGQGPEFLTYFQNEAQLDKSGLPSDRFFAERPEGSVSTLKIQRTQQEDSAVYLCASSLNNEQFFGPGTRLTVL.

V is TRBV23-1 and J is TRBJ2-1; 12 bases fit TRBD2. TRBV23-1 is marked as an open reading frame, function uncertain. The CDR3 totals 16 residues. With V trimmed by 8 bases and J by 3 bases, 8 bases remained unmatched. CDR3 protein: CASPQTSGSDYNEQFF. In DNA form, the CDR3 reads TGCGCCAGCCCCCAGACTAGCGGGAGCGACTACAATGAGCAGTTCTTC.

CDR3 amino acids: CASSLTGQITDTQYF. The CDR3 DNA reads TGTGCCAGCAGCTTGACGGGACAGATCACAGATACGCAGTATTTT. The V and J genes are TRBV5-4 and TRBJ2-3; TRBD1 matches 7 bases. Germline lookup yields CDR1 SGHNT and CDR2 YYREEE (reference sequence). The ends lost 1 base at V and 2 bases at J; junction bases unmatched: 4. The CDR3 has 15 residues.

The chain couples TRBV6-5 to TRBJ1-4, with D perhaps TRBD1 (6 bases). The CDR3 runs to 15 residues. Germline V gives CDR1 MNHEY, CDR2 SVGAGI. Trimming took off 5 bases at V and 3 bases at J, with 13 bases between the two ends. DNA of the CDR3: TGTGCCAGCAGTCGTTGGACAGCACCTAATGAAAAACTGTTTTTT. This translates into CASSRWTAPNEKLFF.

The chain recombines TRBV7-9 with TRBJ2-5; D is unresolved. Trimming removed 5 bases from V and 0 bases from J, with 13 bases in between. Germline V gene data show CDR1 as SEHNR and CDR2 as FQNEAQ (reference sequence). This CDR3 has 15 amino acids. The CDR3 region is CASSPRRANQETQYF. In DNA form, the CDR3 reads TGTGCCAGCAGCCCCCGTAGAGCGAACCAAGAGACCCAGTACTTC.

The chain uses TRBV28 and TRBJ1-5, with D maybe TRBD1 (6 bases). V was cut by 10 bases and J by 2 bases, with 21 bases left in between. The CDR3 length is 16 residues. Germline CDR1 MDHEN, CDR2 SYDVKM. CDR3 in DNA: TGTGCCACCCAAAAGGGGGGGGGCAACGGCAATCAGCCCCAGCATTTT. This gives the protein CATQKGGGNGNQPQHF. The whole variable domain, remainder taken from reference TRBV28 and TRBJ1-5, is DVKVTQSSRYLVKRTGEKVFLECVQDMDHENMFWYRQDPGLGLRLIYFSYDVKMKEKGDIPEGYSVSREKKERFSLILESASTNQTSMYLCATQKGGGNGNQPQHFGDGTRLSIL.

The chain joins TRBV10-3 to TRBJ1-2; D is unresolved. CDR3 size: 13 residues. V shed 2 bases and J shed 6 bases, with 10 bases lying between them. Germline assignment: CDR1 ENHRY and CDR2 SYGVKD. CDR3 sequence (DNA): TGTGCCATCAGTGAGGCGCCCAATGATGGCTACACCTTC. It translates to CAISEAPNDGYTF.